The clone carrying this T cell receptor (beta chain) was counted a few times. Its cognate antigen is unknown. This record belongs to a study of T-cell memory formation after mild COVID-19. Study-wide context: TCR clusters largely stayed donor specific.

The CDR3 consists of 16 residues. Germline V gives CDR1 MNHEY, CDR2 SVGEGT. The germline V and J ends were trimmed by 4 bases and 0 bases, with 13 bases remaining between them. General study findings and limits: Cross-reactive memory apparently joined, as some responding clones appeared in pre-infection memory. Clonal second-wave expansions that peaked on day 37 had unconfirmed SARS-CoV-2 specificity.

TCR alpha and TCR beta cDNA libraries carrying sample barcodes and UMIs were produced by 5'RACE using constant-segment primers. A single record per CDR3 protein comes from TCRdb applying MiXCR to the 5' RACE reads. The data contain about 150,000 distinct CDR3 sequences, around 15% of them singletons. The sequenced sample was PBMCs or a T cell subset sorted from them (not recorded which). The source is an adult woman who had mild COVID-19 (a few samples of this study predate the infection). Cell type and time point are not known. The V call is TRBV6-2 or TRBV6-3, the J call TRBJ2-1; TRBD2 is a possible D gene (6 bases). CDR3 amino acids: CASSSASVSSYNEQFF. The DNA for the CDR3 is TGTGCCAGCAGTTCAGCTAGCGTAAGCTCCTACAATGAGCAGTTCTTC.